This T cell receptor beta chain was obtained from a study of cytotoxic CD8 clonotypes in ibrutinib-treated CLL. Across the study: On average, each sample had approximately 280,000 productive templates and 94,082 productive rearrangements.

Study-level points and caveats: Patients showed higher baseline clonality than age-matched healthy donors, and it tracked circulating CD8+ T-cell counts. Clonality, elevated at ibrutinib response, dropped back toward baseline at progression.

Around 1.9 micrograms of genomic DNA, which was extracted from cryopreserved PBMCs, served as the material used for the TCR beta libraries. V trimming: 0 bases; J trimming: 3 bases; junction bases outside the gene matches: 6. Per the germline V gene, CDR1 is LNHNV and CDR2 is YYDKDF (reference sequence). CDR3 length: 16 residues. Clones were read by immunoSEQ multiplex PCR, and TCRdb kept only the in-frame ones, dropping some. The sample consists of about 130,000 clones, 75% to 85% of them appearing once. About this clone: Its antigen is not identified.

This clonotype originated in a human donor with chronic lymphocytic leukemia. The rearrangement uses TRBV15 and TRBJ2-7; 9 nucleotides match TRBD2. The sample was PBMCs, taken after 12 months of ibrutinib treatment. The CDR3 nucleotides read TGTGCCACCAGCAGAGATCTGGCGGGAGGGCTCTACGAGCAGTACTTC. Translation gives CATSRDLAGGLYEQYF.